The next 21 T cell receptor beta chains were all read from a single sample in a study of identical twins (dated by TCRdb to the mid-2010s). Library construction relied on 5' RACE. Sequencing relied on an Illumina HiSeq 2000. TCRdb trimmed the raw reads at Q25, called clones with MiXCR and kept productive beta chains. Each record represents a unique CDR3 protein, reported with the most common genes and DNA among its rows. The sample table lists about 890,000 distinct CDR3 sequences, over 9% of them with a count of one. The top ten clonotypes cover about 1.5% of the sample. These data are also associated with another study on yellow fever vaccine responses in identical twins.

Material for sequencing was PBMCs. The receptor source for this set is a woman between 18 and 29 years old in good health.

A few counts support this clonotype. The chain links TRBV25-1 to TRBJ2-1; 8 bases fit TRBD2. Germline V gene sequence: CDR1 MGHDK, CDR2 SYGVNS. The trim removed 4 bases at V and 8 bases at J, leaving 7 bases unmatched. The length of the CDR3 is 14 residues. Written as DNA, the CDR3 is TGTGCCAGCAGTGTTTTAGCGGGAAAGGATGAGCAGTTCTTC. It specifies CASSVLAGKDEQFF. Looking up the rest from reference TRBV25-1 and TRBJ2-1 gives the full variable domain: EADIYQTPRYLVIGTGKKITLECSQTMGHDKMYWYQQDPGMELHLIHYSYGVNSTEKGDLSSESTVSRIRTEHFPLTLESARPSHTSQYLCASSVLAGKDEQFFGPGTRLTVL.

This clonotype appeared a few times. This chain joins TRBV6-6 and TRBJ1-5; D ambiguous. V was cut by 10 bases and J by 2 bases, with 9 bases left in between. The CDR3 has 12 amino acids. Germline V gene sequence: CDR1 MNHNY, CDR2 SVGAGI (reference sequence). The DNA of the CDR3 is TGTGCCACCCGGTGGGGCAATCAGCCCCAGCATTTT. Protein product: CATRWGNQPQHF.

The chain joins TRBV7-7 to TRBJ2-1; 15 bases match TRBD2. Trimming took 1 base from V and 11 from J; bases not matched to a gene: 3. In germline, CDR1 is SSHAT, CDR2 FNYEAQ (reference sequence). This CDR3 region has 15 residues. The CDR3 DNA follows: TGTGCCAGCAGCTTAGGGACTAGCGGGGGGGAGAAGCAGTTCTTC. This gives the protein CASSLGTSGGEKQFF.

The chain is built from TRBV21-1 and TRBJ2-3; the tabulated D call, TRBD1, remains unverified against the DNA. TRBV21-1 is a pseudogene locus. CDR3 length equals 14 residues. The CDR3 sequence is CASSRGRYTDTQYF. As DNA, the CDR3 is TGTGCCAGCAGCCGGGGGCGCTACACAGATACGCAGTATTTT.

This rearrangement joins TRBV3-1 to TRBJ2-7; D might be TRBD2 (5 bases). This CDR3 comprises 15 residues. The germline V and J ends were trimmed by 4 bases and 1 base, with 14 bases remaining between them. The germline V gene encodes CDR1 LGHDT and CDR2 YNNKEL (reference sequence). The CDR3 nucleotides are TGTGCCAGCAGCCTCAGCGGATCACAATCCTACGAGCAGTACTTC. Residues: CASSLSGSQSYEQYF.

The V and J genes are TRBV5-5 and TRBJ1-5; D not certain. Trimming took off 3 bases at V and 0 bases at J, with 13 bases between the two ends. The CDR3 runs to 16 residues. CDR1 and CDR2 (germline): SGHKS, YYEKEE (reference sequence). The CDR3 reads CASSSGSTYSNQPQHF. The CDR3 DNA reads as TGTGCCAGCAGCTCAGGTTCTACCTATAGCAATCAGCCCCAGCATTTT.

The CDR3 DNA reads as TGCAGTGCTACAGTCTCAGGGGGTCACTATGGCTACACCTTC. Its protein product is CSATVSGGHYGYTF. The genes are TRBV20-1 and TRBJ1-2; 7 bases map to TRBD1. The V and J ends lost 4 bases and 3 bases, in that order; junction bases with no gene match: 8. Germline V gene sequence: CDR1 DFQATT, CDR2 SNEGSKA (reference sequence). The CDR3 totals 14 residues.

This clonotype was seen a few times. The chain combines TRBV7-9 with TRBJ2-5; D unresolved. This CDR3 spans 15 amino acids. From germline, CDR1 is SEHNR and CDR2 FQNEAQ (reference sequence). V was pared by 0 bases and J by 3 bases, with 11 bases between. The CDR3 protein is CASSLALGREETQYF. CDR3 bases: TGTGCCAGCAGCTTAGCGTTGGGCAGAGAAGAGACCCAGTACTTC.

This clonotype has at least ten counts. An end of the junction differs from the germline gene, which may be a read error. DNA of the CDR3: TGTGCCAGCAGCTCCCGGGACAGCTACAATGAGCAGTTCTTC. As protein: CASSSRDSYNEQFF. The J gene is TRBJ2-1, the V gene TRBV5-1, with 7 bases fitting TRBD1. CDR1 is SGHRS, CDR2 YFSETQ, per germline. The CDR3 is made up of 14 amino acids.

This chain uses TRBV28 with TRBJ2-5, with TRBD1 matching over 10 bases. The J segment lost 6 bases and the V segment lost 3 bases, leaving 4 bases of the junction unmatched. The CDR3 sequence is 14 residues long. Germline V gene data show CDR1 as MDHEN and CDR2 as SYDVKM. The CDR3 is CASSLTGGAKTQYF. DNA for the CDR3: TGTGCCAGCAGTTTGACAGGGGGCGCGAAGACCCAGTACTTC.

The rearrangement uses TRBV29-1 and TRBJ2-5, with a tentative D call TRBD1 (6 bases). Trimming pared 5 bases from V and 4 bases from J, leaving 11 bases between. CDR1 is SQVTM and CDR2 is ANQGSEA in the germline V gene. The CDR3 runs to 12 residues. The DNA for the CDR3 is TGCAGCGTTCAACAGGGCGGAGAGACCCAGTACTTC. Translation: CSVQQGGETQYF.

In this sample, this clonotype turned up a few times. The CDR3 coding sequence is TGTGCCAGCAGTTTACCTTCGTGGGGGGCAAACACCGGGGAGCTGTTTTTT. Protein: CASSLPSWGANTGELFF. V is TRBV28 and J is TRBJ2-2, with D possibly being TRBD1 or TRBD2 (6 bases each). The CDR3 length is 17 residues. V shed 2 bases and J shed 2 bases, with 15 bases lying between them. Looked up from germline, CDR1 is MDHEN and CDR2 is SYDVKM.

There are a few counts of this clonotype. This chain uses TRBV3-1 with TRBJ1-1; no clear D. The V gene's germline CDR1 is LGHDT and CDR2 YNNKEL (reference sequence). V shed 6 bases and J shed 2 bases, with 13 bases lying between them. The CDR3 totals 14 residues. CDR3 sequence (DNA): TGTGCCAGCAGTGGGGTTTCCCTAAACACTGAAGCTTTCTTT. Its protein product is CASSGVSLNTEAFF.

This clonotype was picked up many times. This chain links TRBV7-2 with TRBJ2-1; 7 nucleotides line up with TRBD1. The germline gives CDR1 SGHTA, CDR2 FQGNSA. The length of the CDR3 is 14 residues. V lost 1 base to trimming and J lost 9 bases; unmatched junction nucleotides: 6. The CDR3 spells CASSLGYTGAEQFF. CDR3 sequence (DNA): TGTGCCAGCAGCTTAGGATATACAGGGGCTGAGCAGTTCTTC. The variable domain in full, completed from reference TRBV7-2 and TRBJ2-1, reads GAGVSQSPSNKVTEKGKDVELRCDPISGHTALYWYRQSLGQGLEFLIYFQGNSAPDKSGLPSDRFSAERTGGSVSTLTIQRTQQEDSAVYLCASSLGYTGAEQFFGPGTRLTVL.

This chain joins TRBV2 and TRBJ1-4; the D is unclear. There are 15 residues in the CDR3. V was clipped by 2 bases and J by 0 bases, with 7 bases between them. From germline, CDR1 is SNHLY and CDR2 FYNNEI. The CDR3 nucleotides read TGTGCCAGCAGTGAACACACTGCAACTAATGAAAAACTGTTTTTT. It specifies CASSEHTATNEKLFF.

This clonotype was seen a few times. The chain carries TRBV20-1 and TRBJ2-1, with TRBD2 identical over 10 bases. This CDR3 has 15 residues. V lost 6 bases to trimming and J lost 7 bases; unmatched junction nucleotides: 12. Germline values: CDR1 DFQATT, CDR2 SNEGSKA (reference sequence). CDR3 bases: TGCAGTGCCAGACCGCCGGGACTAGCGTATAATGAGCAGTTCTTC. Residues: CSARPPGLAYNEQFF.

This clonotype was found a few times. This chain links TRBV5-1 with TRBJ2-1; 9 bases are a match to TRBD2. CDR3 length equals 17 residues. In germline, CDR1 is SGHRS, CDR2 YFSETQ. The V and J ends lost 0 bases and 7 bases, in that order; junction bases with no gene match: 11. CDR3 sequence: CASSLDGTSNKGNEQFF. CDR3 DNA: TGCGCCAGCAGCTTGGACGGGACTAGCAATAAAGGGAATGAGCAGTTCTTC.

The chain combines TRBV20-1 with TRBJ2-5, with 7 nucleotides matching TRBD1. This CDR3 contains 13 residues. The germline V gene has CDR1 DFQATT and CDR2 SNEGSKA (reference sequence). J lost 4 bases, V lost 6 bases, and 8 bases had no gene match. CDR3 protein: CSARQGLSETQYF. CDR3 coding DNA: TGCAGTGCCAGACAGGGTCTTTCAGAGACCCAGTACTTC.

This clonotype has more than one count but fewer than ten. The chain links TRBV6-5 to TRBJ2-7, with D possibly matching TRBD2 (5 bases). CDR1 is MNHEY and CDR2 is SVGAGI in the germline V gene. Trimming cost V 2 bases and J 3 bases, with 14 bases left between them. The CDR3 is 15 residues long. The CDR3 sequence: CASSYPAGGNYEQYF. Here the CDR3 DNA reads TGTGCCAGCAGTTACCCGGCGGGCGGTAACTACGAGCAGTACTTC.

This rearrangement joins TRBV6-2 or TRBV6-3 to TRBJ2-2; the D is unclear. CDR3 size: 13 residues. The V and J ends lost 4 bases and 3 bases respectively, with 6 bases between them. Germline lookup yields CDR1 MNHEY and CDR2 SVGEGT. The CDR3 bases are TGTGCCAGCAGTTCAGTCGACACCGGGGAGCTGTTTTTT. This sequence encodes CASSSVDTGELFF.

This clonotype was counted only a few times. The gene calls are TRBV10-2 and TRBJ2-7; D is unclear. Trimming took off 3 bases at V and 0 bases at J, with 9 bases between the two ends. The V gene's germline CDR1 is WSHSY and CDR2 SAAADI. There are 14 residues in the CDR3. The CDR3, as DNA: TGCGCCAGCAGTGAAGCGAGTAGCTCCTACGAGCAGTACTTC. Protein sequence: CASSEASSSYEQYF.